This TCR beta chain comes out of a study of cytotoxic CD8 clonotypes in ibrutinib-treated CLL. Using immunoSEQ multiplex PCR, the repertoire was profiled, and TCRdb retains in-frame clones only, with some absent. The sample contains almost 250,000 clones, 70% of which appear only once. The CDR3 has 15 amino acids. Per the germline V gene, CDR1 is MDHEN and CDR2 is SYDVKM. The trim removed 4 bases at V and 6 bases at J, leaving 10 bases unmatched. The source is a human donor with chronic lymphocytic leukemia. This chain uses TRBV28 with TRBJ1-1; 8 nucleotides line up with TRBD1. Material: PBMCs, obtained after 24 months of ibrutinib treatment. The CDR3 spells CASSSGTGYEAEAFF. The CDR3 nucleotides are TGTGCCAGCAGTTCCGGGACAGGCTACGAGGCTGAAGCTTTCTTT.